The rows below give T cell receptor beta chains drawn from one sample of a study of CD4 T cells in relation to SARS-CoV-2 and coronaviruses. These receptors lack a known antigen. Sequencing used immunoSEQ multiplex PCR; TCRdb keeps in-frame clones, though not all of them. The data contain around 25,000 clones, over 70% of them seen just once; the ten biggest clones take up roughly 18%. The material sequenced was CD4+ T cells from PBMCs, cultured in vitro. All receptors come from a human donor in good health. Each CDR3 is given without its conserved first and last residue.

CDR3 protein: SASSLGNEKLF
V gene: TRBV20-1
J gene: TRBJ1-4

CDR3 protein: ASSQTSVSGTGVEKLF
V gene: TRBV3-1/TRBV3-2
J gene: TRBJ1-4

CDR3 protein: ASGKGQGGEKLF
V gene: TRBV9
J gene: TRBJ1-4

CDR3 protein: ASRAESVAQY
V gene: TRBV2
J gene: TRBJ2-5

CDR3 protein: ASSPGTPGEEQF
V gene: TRBV7-3
J gene: TRBJ2-1

CDR3 protein: ASSLGPSTDTQY
V gene: TRBV5-1
J gene: TRBJ2-3

CDR3 protein: ASSVGGTGGSPLH
V gene: TRBV9
J gene: TRBJ1-6

CDR3 protein: ASSEEGKQY
V gene: TRBV2
J gene: TRBJ2-7

CDR3 protein: ASSLGVAGGQETQY
V gene: TRBV7-2
J gene: TRBJ2-5

CDR3 protein: ASSLGLAGVLCEQF
V gene: TRBV5-5
J gene: TRBJ2-1

CDR3 protein: ATSDLPTDTQY
V gene: TRBV24-1
J gene: TRBJ2-3

CDR3 protein: ASSNQGTTGNTIY
V gene: TRBV5-1
J gene: TRBJ1-3

CDR3 protein: ASQGAGTEAF
V gene: TRBV6-5
J gene: TRBJ1-1

CDR3 protein: ASGLVPDGRPNTGELF
V gene: TRBV12-5
J gene: TRBJ2-2

CDR3 protein: ASSLSWSGSNTGELF
V gene: TRBV5-6
J gene: TRBJ2-2

CDR3 protein: ASSLTSGGTYEQY
V gene: TRBV6-5
J gene: TRBJ2-7

CDR3 protein: ASSLTHRHRNTEAF
V gene: TRBV7-2
J gene: TRBJ1-1

CDR3 protein: ASSADYTTDTQY
V gene: TRBV5-4
J gene: TRBJ2-3

CDR3 protein: ASTDRGGQSTDTQY
V gene: TRBV19
J gene: TRBJ2-3

CDR3 protein: ASSLDRVTGELF
V gene: TRBV5-1
J gene: TRBJ2-2

CDR3 protein: ASSQDRTGLDEQY
V gene: TRBV3-1/TRBV3-2
J gene: TRBJ2-7

CDR3 protein: SASSGAPSSSGNTIY
V gene: TRBV20-1
J gene: TRBJ1-3

CDR3 protein: ASSLSFRDGGQIT
V gene: TRBV27
J gene: TRBJ1-2

CDR3 protein: AWDMSSGNTIY
V gene: TRBV30
J gene: TRBJ1-3

CDR3 protein: ASSYSFKDRGTDTQY
V gene: TRBV6-2/TRBV6-3
J gene: TRBJ2-3

CDR3 protein: ASSYTGGARNYGYT
V gene: TRBV27
J gene: TRBJ1-2

CDR3 protein: ASSLGLQRSYNEQF
V gene: TRBV11-2
J gene: TRBJ2-1

CDR3 protein: ASTNDRELD
V gene: TRBV7-3
J gene: TRBJ2-5

CDR3 protein: ARQEPTTHYEQY
V gene: TRBV7-3
J gene: TRBJ2-7

CDR3 protein: ASSFVDLDSRVSYEQY
V gene: TRBV11-2
J gene: TRBJ2-7

CDR3 protein: ARSPDSNQPQH
V gene: TRBV5-3
J gene: TRBJ1-5

CDR3 protein: ASRDRSSYEQY
V gene: TRBV6-5
J gene: TRBJ2-7

CDR3 protein: ASSLVGGSGYT
V gene: TRBV5-4
J gene: TRBJ1-2

CDR3 protein: ASSYAGGGTYEQY
V gene: TRBV6-5
J gene: TRBJ2-7

CDR3 protein: ASSWVGNSPLH
V gene: TRBV7-9
J gene: TRBJ1-6

CDR3 protein: ASSLIAVGEQF
V gene: TRBV5-4
J gene: TRBJ2-1